These T cell receptor beta chains were read from a single sample in a study of blood T cell repertoires in COVID-19. Sequencing used immunoSEQ multiplex PCR; TCRdb keeps in-frame clones, though not all of them. The sample carries tens of thousands of clones, roughly 80% recorded once. Sequences were obtained from peripheral blood. These TCRs come from a woman aged 80 or over with active or convalescent COVID-19. Each CDR3 is given with its conserved first and last residue. A D gene is named only where the DNA matches it firmly. Some rows have no size entry. The others give once, few or many, or a class for an expanded clone.

DNA	CDR3	V	J	size	D
TGTGCCAGCAGCTTAGCGCGCGGGAGGGCCTCGGTCAATGAGCAGTTCTTC	CASSLARGRASVNEQFF	TRBV11-1	TRBJ2-1	.	TRBD2
TGTGCCTGGAACCCTCAAACAGGGGCGGGCGAGCAGTTCTTC	CAWNPQTGAGEQFF	TRBV30	TRBJ2-1	few	TRBD1
TGTGCCAGCTCACCATCGAGCACCCTAGAAGCTTTCTTT	CASSPSSTLEAFF	TRBV18	TRBJ1-1	.	.
TGCGCCAGCAGCTTGCCAAACACTGAAGCTTTCTTT	CASSLPNTEAFF	TRBV5-1	TRBJ1-1	.	.
TGTGCCAGCAGCTCCCCCGGGCGGGGTTTAGATGGCTACACCTTC	CASSSPGRGLDGYTF	TRBV7-8	TRBJ1-2	.	.
TGTGCCAGCAGTTACCTACAGACTAACTATGGCTACACCTTC	CASSYLQTNYGYTF	TRBV6-5	TRBJ1-2	.	.
TGTGCCAGCTCACCAATCCAGGGGGGTACTGAAGCTTTCTTT	CASSPIQGGTEAFF	TRBV18	TRBJ1-1	.	TRBD1
TGTGCCAGCAGCTCCTGGACAGAGGACTACGAGCAGTACTTC	CASSSWTEDYEQYF	TRBV7-8	TRBJ2-7	few	.
TGTGCCAGCAGCTTGGCCGGCGTGGGCGCGGGGGACTATGGCTACACCTTC	CASSLAGVGAGDYGYTF	TRBV5-6	TRBJ1-2	many	.
TGCGCCAGCAGCCAGCTAGCGGGGGCCTACAATGAGCAGTTCTTC	CASSQLAGAYNEQFF	TRBV5-1	TRBJ2-1	.	TRBD2
TGTGCCATCAGCGGGACAGCTAATTCACCCCTCCACTTT	CAISGTANSPLHF	TRBV10-3	TRBJ1-6	.	TRBD1
TGTGCCAGCCGACCGGCCGACAGGGCCTACGAGCAGTACTTC	CASRPADRAYEQYF	TRBV18	TRBJ2-7	.	TRBD1
TGTGCCAGCAGTGGAGGCTTAGTCGCTGAAGCTTTCTTT	CASSGGLVAEAFF	TRBV2	TRBJ1-1	.	.
TGTGCCAGCAGTTACATGGGACAGGGGACCTACGAGCAGTACTTC	CASSYMGQGTYEQYF	TRBV6-2/TRBV6-3	TRBJ2-7	.	TRBD1
TGTGCCAGCAGCCCCCGACAGGGGTGGGGCGAGCAGTACTTC	CASSPRQGWGEQYF	TRBV7-9	TRBJ2-7	.	TRBD1
TGTGCCAGCAGTTACCGGGACAGGGGAACCTACGAGCAGTACTTC	CASSYRDRGTYEQYF	TRBV6-2/TRBV6-3	TRBJ2-7	.	TRBD1
TGTGCCAGTAGTCTCACCGTTCAGGGTCCTTCACCCCTCCACTTT	CASSLTVQGPSPLHF	TRBV19	TRBJ1-6	.	.
TGTGCCAGCTCACCAGAGGAATGGGGCTGGTATGGCTACACCTTC	CASSPEEWGWYGYTF	TRBV18	TRBJ1-2	.	.
TGTGCCAGCAGCCGAAAACCGACAGGAACCTACCAAGAGACCCAGTACTTC	CASSRKPTGTYQETQYF	TRBV3-1/TRBV3-2	TRBJ2-5	.	.
TGCGCCAGCAGCCAATGGGGGGGCTTTGGCACCGGGGAGCTGTTTTTT	CASSQWGGFGTGELFF	TRBV4-1	TRBJ2-2	few	.
TGTGCCAGCAGCCAAGAGACAGCTACTAACTATGGCTACACCTTC	CASSQETATNYGYTF	TRBV4-2	TRBJ1-2	.	.
TGTGCCAGCAGTTACTCGGACAGCCCAACTAATGAAAAACTGTTTTTT	CASSYSDSPTNEKLFF	TRBV6-5	TRBJ1-4	.	.
TGCGCCAGCAGCGGGACAGGGGGCGCCGCAGATACGCAGTATTTT	CASSGTGGAADTQYF	TRBV5-1	TRBJ2-3	few	TRBD1
TGTGCCAGCTCACCAACGAGCGACAGGGGGTATGGCTACACCTTC	CASSPTSDRGYGYTF	TRBV18	TRBJ1-2	.	TRBD1
TGTGCCAGTATCGGTGGGGGGATCGGCGAGCAGTACTTC	CASIGGGIGEQYF	TRBV19	TRBJ2-7	.	.
TGTGCCAGCAGCCCTGGCGGGCATGCTCGGGGGATCTCTGGAAACACCATATATTTT	CASSPGGHARGISGNTIYF	TRBV3-1/TRBV3-2	TRBJ1-3	.	.
TGTGCCAGCAGTTATGGAGGATTCGGGCAGCCCCAGCATTTT	CASSYGGFGQPQHF	TRBV6-5	TRBJ1-5	.	.
TGTGCCAGTCGCAACCCGGGGGGACCAACCTACGAGCAGTACTTC	CASRNPGGPTYEQYF	TRBV19	TRBJ2-7	.	TRBD2
TGTGCCTGGAGCTCGGTATACGAGCAGTACTTC	CAWSSVYEQYF	TRBV30	TRBJ2-7	.	.
TGTGCCAGCAGCCACTACCGGGACAGGGGACCCCCCGTCTCTGGAAACACCATATATTTT	CASSHYRDRGPPVSGNTIYF	TRBV3-1/TRBV3-2	TRBJ1-3	.	TRBD1
TGTGCCAGCACCCTCCGGGGGTCAGATACGCAGTATTTT	CASTLRGSDTQYF	TRBV11-3	TRBJ2-3	.	.
TGTGCCAGCAGGAGTACAGGGGTTGGCGGGGAGCTGTTTTTT	CASRSTGVGGELFF	TRBV27	TRBJ2-2	.	TRBD1
TGTGCCAGCCGTTCTAGGATCGGGTATGGCTACACCTTC	CASRSRIGYGYTF	TRBV28	TRBJ1-2	.	.
TGCGCCAGCACCTCTAGCGGGGGTGCCACAGATACGCAGTATTTT	CASTSSGGATDTQYF	TRBV5-1	TRBJ2-3	.	TRBD2
TGCGCCAGCAGCCAAGGGGGACTTCTACAAATCGGGAATGAGCAGTTCTTC	CASSQGGLLQIGNEQFF	TRBV4-3	TRBJ2-1	few	.
TGTGCCAGCAGCTTAGGGACAGGGCGGGCTTTCTTT	CASSLGTGRAFF	TRBV7-2	TRBJ1-1	few	TRBD1
TGCGCCAGCAGCCAAGAGGGGACAGGGAACACTGAAGCTTTCTTT	CASSQEGTGNTEAFF	TRBV4-3	TRBJ1-1	.	TRBD1
TGTGCCAGCAGCCGGGGTCTTGTAAACTATGGCTACACCTTC	CASSRGLVNYGYTF	TRBV2	TRBJ1-2	.	.
TGTGCCAGCAGCGTAGCGGGGGGACCAAGCTCCTATAATTCACCCCTCCACTTT	CASSVAGGPSSYNSPLHF	TRBV9	TRBJ1-6	.	.
TGTGCCAGCAGTGACTCAAAGCGGGAGTACAATGAGCAGTTCTTC	CASSDSKREYNEQFF	TRBV6-4	TRBJ2-1	.	TRBD2
TGTGCCAGCCGATCAGGGTCCCTGAACATTCAGTACTTC	CASRSGSLNIQYF	TRBV19	TRBJ2-4	.	.
TGTGCCAGCAGCCAAGGAGTCGCTTTCTATGGCTACACCTTC	CASSQGVAFYGYTF	TRBV3-1/TRBV3-2	TRBJ1-2	.	.
TGTGCCAGCAGTCCTACGGGGAGCGCTGGCTATGGCTACACCTTC	CASSPTGSAGYGYTF	TRBV7-2	TRBJ1-2	.	.
TGCGCCAGCAGTGATCCAGCGGGGGGCACAGATACGCAGTATTTT	CASSDPAGGTDTQYF	TRBV10-2	TRBJ2-3	.	TRBD2
TGTGCCAGCAGCCCGGTGGGCGGGAGGTCCTTTCAGTACTTC	CASSPVGGRSFQYF	TRBV7-9	TRBJ2-4	.	TRBD2
TGCGCCAGCAGCTCCTTCCGGGACATCGAGACCCAGTACTTC	CASSSFRDIETQYF	TRBV5-1	TRBJ2-5	.	.
TGTGCCAGTAGTATATCGACAGGATACAATGAGCAGTTCTTC	CASSISTGYNEQFF	TRBV19	TRBJ2-1	.	.
TGTGCCAGCAGCACCGGGAGCCAGGGGGCTGCAGCTTTCTTT	CASSTGSQGAAAFF	TRBV7-3	TRBJ1-1	.	TRBD1
TGTGCCAGCTCAAAGCAGGGGGGCCGCGGGATGGGAACTGAAGCTTTCTTT	CASSKQGGRGMGTEAFF	TRBV18	TRBJ1-1	.	TRBD1
TGTGCCAGCAGCTTCCTAGGACTAGCGGGGGGGTCGGAGACCCAGTACTTC	CASSFLGLAGGSETQYF	TRBV7-2	TRBJ2-5	.	TRBD2
TGTGCCAGCAGTTACTGGCTAGCGGGGGGTGAGACCCAGTACTTC	CASSYWLAGGETQYF	TRBV6-2/TRBV6-3	TRBJ2-5	few	TRBD2
TGTGCCGTCGTCGGGGATGAGCAGTTCTTC	CAVVGDEQFF	TRBV19	TRBJ2-1	.	.
TGTGCCAGCAGTTCTCAGGTTAACACTGAAGCTTTCTTT	CASSSQVNTEAFF	TRBV27	TRBJ1-1	.	.
TGTGCCAGCAGAACCGACAGAAGCTTCAATTCACCCCTCCACTTT	CASRTDRSFNSPLHF	TRBV6-5	TRBJ1-6	.	.
TGTGCCTGGTCCTTCTTTTCCTACGAGCAGTACTTC	CAWSFFSYEQYF	TRBV30	TRBJ2-7	once	.
TGTGCCAGCAGCCCGGAATGGGACAGTACCTACGAGCAGTACTTC	CASSPEWDSTYEQYF	TRBV5-6	TRBJ2-7	.	TRBD1
TGTGCCAGCAGCTTAGCGCGGGGGAGCGAGCAGTACTTC	CASSLARGSEQYF	TRBV7-6	TRBJ2-7	few	TRBD2